This T cell receptor beta chain derives from a study of response to subunit inactivated influenza vaccine. Study-level findings and limits: The authors put forward the suggestion that each seasonal influenza vaccination may bring in only a limited number of new T cells.

This clonotype has only a few counts. Its antigen is currently unknown. V was pared by 1 base and J by 6 bases, with 13 bases between. The length of the CDR3 is 15 residues. TCRdb reanalysed the RT-PCR reads using MiXCR and keeps one entry per CDR3 protein. Among fewer than 700,000 distinct CDR3 sequences listed, approximately 13% were seen once. This clonotype was obtained from a man aged 50 or older who received an inactivated influenza vaccine. Sequenced here: PBMCs from blood, sampled roughly 6 weeks after vaccination. The V and J genes are TRBV12-3 or TRBV12-4 and TRBJ1-5; tentatively, D is TRBD1 (5 bases). CDR3 DNA: TGTGCCAGCAGTTTAGGGGGCTTTTCAAGTCAGCCCCAGCATTTT. Translation: CASSLGGFSSQPQHF.